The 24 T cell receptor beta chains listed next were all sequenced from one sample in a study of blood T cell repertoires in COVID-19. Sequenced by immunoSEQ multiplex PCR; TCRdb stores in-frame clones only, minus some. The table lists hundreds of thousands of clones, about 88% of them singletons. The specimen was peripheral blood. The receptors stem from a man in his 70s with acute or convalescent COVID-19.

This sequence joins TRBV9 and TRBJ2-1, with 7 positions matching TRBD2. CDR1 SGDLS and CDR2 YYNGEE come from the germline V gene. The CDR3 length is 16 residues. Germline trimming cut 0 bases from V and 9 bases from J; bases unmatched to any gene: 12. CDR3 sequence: CASSVAAGVGWSEQFF. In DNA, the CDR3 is TGTGCCAGCAGCGTAGCTGCGGGAGTGGGGTGGAGTGAGCAGTTCTTC.

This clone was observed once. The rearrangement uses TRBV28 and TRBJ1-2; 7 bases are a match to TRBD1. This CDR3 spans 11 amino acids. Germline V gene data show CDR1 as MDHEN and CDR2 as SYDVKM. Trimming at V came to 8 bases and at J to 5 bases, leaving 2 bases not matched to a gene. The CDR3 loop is CASGTAYGYTF. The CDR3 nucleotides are TGTGCCAGCGGGACAGCATATGGCTACACCTTC.

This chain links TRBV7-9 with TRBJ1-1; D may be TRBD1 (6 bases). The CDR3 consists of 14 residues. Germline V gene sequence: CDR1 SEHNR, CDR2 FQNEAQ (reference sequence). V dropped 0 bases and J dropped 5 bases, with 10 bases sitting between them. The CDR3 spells CASSLAGGRTEAFF. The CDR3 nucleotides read TGTGCCAGCAGCTTAGCAGGGGGTCGGACTGAAGCTTTCTTT. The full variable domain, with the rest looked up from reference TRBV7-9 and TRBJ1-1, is DTGVSQNPRHKITKRGQNVTFRCDPISEHNRLYWYRQTLGQGPEFLTYFQNEAQLEKSRLLSDRFSAERPKGSFSTLEIQRTEQGDSAMYLCASSLAGGRTEAFFGQGTRLTVV.

CDR3 in amino acids: CASSLEEAGRRFSTDTQYF. The CDR3 nucleotides are TGTGCCAGCAGCCTGGAAGAGGCGGGGCGGAGATTTAGCACAGATACGCAGTATTTT. The chain links TRBV4-2 to TRBJ2-3, with D perhaps TRBD2 (6 bases). From germline, CDR1 is LGHNA and CDR2 YNFKEQ. Trimming stripped 4 bases from V and 0 bases from J, with 23 bases between. The CDR3 loop spans 19 amino acids.

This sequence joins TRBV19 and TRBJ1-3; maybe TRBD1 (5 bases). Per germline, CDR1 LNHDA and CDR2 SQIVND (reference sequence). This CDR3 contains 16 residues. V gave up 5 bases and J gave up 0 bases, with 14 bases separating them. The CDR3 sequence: CASSPRDRNSGNTIYF. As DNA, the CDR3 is TGTGCCAGTAGTCCCCGAGACAGAAACTCTGGAAACACCATATATTTT.

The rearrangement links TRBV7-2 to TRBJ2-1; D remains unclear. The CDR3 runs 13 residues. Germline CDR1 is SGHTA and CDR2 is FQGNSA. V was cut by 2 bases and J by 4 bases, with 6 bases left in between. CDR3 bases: TGTGCCAGCAGCTTAAACGGGTACAATGAGCAGTTCTTC. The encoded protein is CASSLNGYNEQFF.

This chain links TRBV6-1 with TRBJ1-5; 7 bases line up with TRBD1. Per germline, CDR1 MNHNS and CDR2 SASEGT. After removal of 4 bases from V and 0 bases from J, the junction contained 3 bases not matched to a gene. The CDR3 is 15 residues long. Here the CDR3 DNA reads TGTGCCAGCAGTGGACAGGGTAATAGCAATCAGCCCCAGCATTTT. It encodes CASSGQGNSNQPQHF.

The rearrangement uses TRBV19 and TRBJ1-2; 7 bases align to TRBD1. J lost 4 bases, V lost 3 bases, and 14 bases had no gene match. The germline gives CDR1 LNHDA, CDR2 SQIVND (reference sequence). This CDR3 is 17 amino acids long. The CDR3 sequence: CASSMGQPPFGSYGYTF. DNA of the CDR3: TGTGCCAGTAGTATGGGACAGCCCCCTTTCGGATCCTATGGCTACACCTTC.

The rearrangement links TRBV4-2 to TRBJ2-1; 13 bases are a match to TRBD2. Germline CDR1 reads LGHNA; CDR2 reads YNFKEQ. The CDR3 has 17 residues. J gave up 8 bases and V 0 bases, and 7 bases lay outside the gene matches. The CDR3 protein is CASSQDVLAGGPDEQFF. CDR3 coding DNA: TGTGCCAGCAGCCAAGATGTACTAGCGGGGGGGCCGGATGAGCAGTTCTTC.

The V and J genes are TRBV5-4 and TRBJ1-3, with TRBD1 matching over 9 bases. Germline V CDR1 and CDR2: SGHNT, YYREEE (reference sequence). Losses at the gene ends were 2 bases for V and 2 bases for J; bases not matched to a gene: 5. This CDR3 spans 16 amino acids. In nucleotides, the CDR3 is TGTGCCAGCAGCTTAGACAGGGGGAAGGCTGGAAACACCATATATTTT. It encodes CASSLDRGKAGNTIYF.

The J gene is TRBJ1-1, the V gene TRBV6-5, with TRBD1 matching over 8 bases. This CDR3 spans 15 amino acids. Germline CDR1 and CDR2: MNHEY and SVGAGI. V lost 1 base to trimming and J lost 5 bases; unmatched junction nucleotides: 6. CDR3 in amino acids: CASSYFQGARTEAFF. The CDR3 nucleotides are TGTGCCAGCAGTTACTTCCAGGGGGCGCGAACTGAAGCTTTCTTT.

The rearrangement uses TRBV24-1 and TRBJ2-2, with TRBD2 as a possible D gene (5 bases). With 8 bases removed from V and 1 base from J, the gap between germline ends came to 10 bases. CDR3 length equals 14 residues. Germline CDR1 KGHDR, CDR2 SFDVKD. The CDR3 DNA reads TGTGCCACCATCCCGGCGGGGAACACCGGGGAGCTGTTTTTT. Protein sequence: CATIPAGNTGELFF.

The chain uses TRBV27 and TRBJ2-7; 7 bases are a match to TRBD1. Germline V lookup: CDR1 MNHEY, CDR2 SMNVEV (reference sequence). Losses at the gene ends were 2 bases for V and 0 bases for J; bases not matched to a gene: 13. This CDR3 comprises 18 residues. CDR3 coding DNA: TGTGCCAGCAGTTTAAGGCAACCCGCGACAGGGAGCTCCTACGAGCAGTACTTC. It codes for CASSLRQPATGSSYEQYF.

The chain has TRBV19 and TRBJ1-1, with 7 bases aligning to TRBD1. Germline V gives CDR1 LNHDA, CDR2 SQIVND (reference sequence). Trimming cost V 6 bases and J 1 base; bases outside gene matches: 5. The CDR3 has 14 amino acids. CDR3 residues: CASRMGQRNTEAFF. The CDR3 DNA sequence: TGTGCCAGTAGGATGGGACAGCGGAACACTGAAGCTTTCTTT.

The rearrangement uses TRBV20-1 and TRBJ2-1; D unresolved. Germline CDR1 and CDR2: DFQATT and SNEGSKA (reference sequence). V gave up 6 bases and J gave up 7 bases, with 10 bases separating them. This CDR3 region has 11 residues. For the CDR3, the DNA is TGCAGTGCCGGTCCTTGGAATGAGCAGTTCTTC. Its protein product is CSAGPWNEQFF.

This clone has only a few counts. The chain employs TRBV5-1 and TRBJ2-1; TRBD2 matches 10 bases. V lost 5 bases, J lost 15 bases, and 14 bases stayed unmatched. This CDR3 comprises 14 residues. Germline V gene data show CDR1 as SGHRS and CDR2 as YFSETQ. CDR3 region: CASRGGTSGTLAFF. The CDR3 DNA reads TGCGCCAGCAGAGGGGGTACTAGCGGGACTCTGGCGTTCTTC.

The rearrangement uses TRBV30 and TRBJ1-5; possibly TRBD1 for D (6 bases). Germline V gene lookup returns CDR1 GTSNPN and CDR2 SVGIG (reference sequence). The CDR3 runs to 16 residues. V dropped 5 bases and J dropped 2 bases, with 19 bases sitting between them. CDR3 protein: CAWGPTGSLGNQPQHF. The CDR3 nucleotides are TGTGCCTGGGGGCCTACAGGGAGTTTGGGCAATCAGCCCCAGCATTTT.

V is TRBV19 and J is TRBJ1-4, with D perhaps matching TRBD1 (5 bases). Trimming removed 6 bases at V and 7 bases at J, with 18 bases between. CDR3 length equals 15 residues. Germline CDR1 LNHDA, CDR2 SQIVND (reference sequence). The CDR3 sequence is CASSLARGNTEKLFF. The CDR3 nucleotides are TGTGCCAGTAGCCTGGCACGGGGGAATACTGAAAAACTGTTTTTT.

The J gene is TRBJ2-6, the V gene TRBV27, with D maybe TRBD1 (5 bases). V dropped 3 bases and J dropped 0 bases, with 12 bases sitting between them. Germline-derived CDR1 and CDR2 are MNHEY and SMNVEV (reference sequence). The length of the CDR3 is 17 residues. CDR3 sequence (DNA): TGTGCCAGCAGTTTGTCCACAGGTGACTCTGGGGCCAACGTCCTGACTTTC. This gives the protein CASSLSTGDSGANVLTF.

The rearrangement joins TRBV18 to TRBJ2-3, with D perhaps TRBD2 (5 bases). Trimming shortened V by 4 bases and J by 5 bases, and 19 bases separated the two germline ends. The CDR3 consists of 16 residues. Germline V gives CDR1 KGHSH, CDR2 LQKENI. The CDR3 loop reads CASSRWAGDLGDTQYF. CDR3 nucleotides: TGTGCCAGCTCACGTTGGGCGGGCGACCTTGGAGATACGCAGTATTTT.

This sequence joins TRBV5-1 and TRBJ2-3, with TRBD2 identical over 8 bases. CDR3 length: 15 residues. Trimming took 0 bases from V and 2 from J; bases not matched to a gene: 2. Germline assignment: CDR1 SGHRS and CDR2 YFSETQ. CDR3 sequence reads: CASSLAGGVTDTQYF. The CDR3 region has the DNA TGCGCCAGCAGCTTGGCGGGGGGGGTCACAGATACGCAGTATTTT. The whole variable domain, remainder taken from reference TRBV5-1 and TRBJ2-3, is KAGVTQTPRYLIKTRGQQVTLSCSPISGHRSVSWYQQTPGQGLQFLFEYFSETQRNKGNFPGRFSGRQFSNSRSEMNVSTLELGDSALYLCASSLAGGVTDTQYFGPGTRLTVL.

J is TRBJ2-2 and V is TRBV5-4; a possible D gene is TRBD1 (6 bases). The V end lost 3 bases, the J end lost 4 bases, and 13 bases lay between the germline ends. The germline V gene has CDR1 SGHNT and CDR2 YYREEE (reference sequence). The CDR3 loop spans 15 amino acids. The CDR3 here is CASSSQGFGTGELFF. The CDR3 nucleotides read TGTGCCAGCAGCTCACAGGGTTTTGGCACCGGGGAGCTGTTTTTT.

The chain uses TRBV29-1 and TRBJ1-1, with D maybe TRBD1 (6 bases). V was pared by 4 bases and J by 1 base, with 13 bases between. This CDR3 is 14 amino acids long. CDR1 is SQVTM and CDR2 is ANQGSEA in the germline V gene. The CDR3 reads CSVGKGQTNTEAFF. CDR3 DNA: TGCAGCGTTGGGAAAGGACAGACGAACACTGAAGCTTTCTTT.

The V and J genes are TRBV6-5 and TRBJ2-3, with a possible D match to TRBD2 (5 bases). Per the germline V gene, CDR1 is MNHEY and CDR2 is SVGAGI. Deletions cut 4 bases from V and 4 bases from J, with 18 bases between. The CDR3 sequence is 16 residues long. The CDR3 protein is CASSSPPAGGPDTQYF. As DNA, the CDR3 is TGTGCCAGCAGTTCCCCACCGGCGGGTGGACCAGATACGCAGTATTTT.